The 21 T cell receptor beta chains listed next were all sequenced from one sample in a study of glioma-infiltrating T cells (dated by TCRdb to about 2016). These reads were obtained on an Illumina MiSeq. TCR alpha and beta CDR3 regions were amplified with the iRepertoire nested amplicon-rescue multiplex PCR (arm-PCR) platform from RNA. The raw public reads went through TCRdb reprocessing: fastp at Q25, MiXCR clone calling, in-frame beta chains kept. Rows matching on CDR3 protein sequence are summarized as one entry with the most common DNA and genes. Within this sample are 100,000 to 150,000 distinct CDR3 sequences, with roughly a quarter of them counted one time only. The top ten clonotypes cover 27% of the sample. The sequencing sample was made of glioma tissue, nonneoplastic brain tissue, or PBMCs (not recorded which). These receptors all come from a human donor with low-grade glioma or glioblastoma, undergoing nonglioma brain surgery, or in good health (not recorded which).

This clonotype was detected many times. CDR3 DNA: TGTGCCAGCAGTGTAGCTGGCCACAATGAGCAGTTCTTC. Amino acids: CASSVAGHNEQFF. The chain combines TRBV6-1 with TRBJ2-1; D is unclear. V was clipped by 4 bases and J by 5 bases, with 9 bases between them. The CDR3 extends over 13 amino acids. The germline CDR1 and CDR2 sequences are MNHNS and SASEGT.

This sequence joins TRBV6-6 and TRBJ2-2; no reliable D call. V dropped 2 bases and J dropped 4 bases, with 17 bases sitting between them. The CDR3 totals 17 residues. Germline assignment: CDR1 MNHNY and CDR2 SVGAGI (reference sequence). This CDR3 is CASSYPPPGMSTGELFF. CDR3 nucleotide sequence: TGTGCCAGCAGTTACCCCCCTCCGGGTATGAGCACCGGGGAGCTGTTTTTT.

The chain employs TRBV6-4 and TRBJ2-3, with 11 bases fitting TRBD1. V was clipped by 10 bases and J by 6 bases; unmatched bases: 12. CDR3 length: 15 amino acids. Germline-derived CDR1 and CDR2 are MRHNA and SNTAGT. CDR3 bases: TGTGCCACCAACCATGGACAGGGGGCGCTTGATACGCAGTATTTT. This translates into CATNHGQGALDTQYF.

This clonotype appeared a few times. This rearrangement joins TRBV4-2 to TRBJ2-7; TRBD2 matches 9 bases. The V segment lost 3 bases and the J segment 7 bases; nucleotides outside the gene matches: 10. Germline values: CDR1 LGHNA, CDR2 YNFKEQ. This CDR3 is built from 15 residues. CDR3 nucleotides: TGTGCCAGCAGCCACCGATTAGCGGGGGTGGAGGAGCAGTACGTC. It encodes CASSHRLAGVEEQYV.

This clonotype was seen only a few times. The V gene is TRBV7-6, the J gene TRBJ2-1, with 9 nucleotides matching TRBD2. Unmatched junction bases numbered 17, after V lost 2 bases and J lost 15 bases. Germline V CDR1 and CDR2: SGHVS, FNYEAQ. This CDR3 has 16 residues. The CDR3 nucleotides are TGTGCCAGCAGCTTAATCAGCGGGGGGCGCAAGCCTAAGCGGTTCTTC. This encodes CASSLISGGRKPKRFF.

The chain carries TRBV7-9 and TRBJ2-1, with 9 bases lining up with TRBD2. From germline, CDR1 is SEHNR and CDR2 FQNEAQ (reference sequence). With 6 bases clipped from V and 6 bases from J, the junction kept 9 bases outside the gene matches. This CDR3 is built from 15 residues. The CDR3 DNA is TGTGCCAGCAGTCCCCCCGGGACTAGCCTCAATGAGCAGTTCTTC. Its translation is CASSPPGTSLNEQFF. The full variable domain, completed using reference TRBV7-9 and TRBJ2-1, is DTGVSQNPRHKITKRGQNVTFRCDPISEHNRLYWYRQTLGQGPEFLTYFQNEAQLEKSRLLSDRFSAERPKGSFSTLEIQRTEQGDSAMYLCASSPPGTSLNEQFFGPGTRLTVL.

This clonotype was seen a few times. The CDR3: CASSELRRGAKNIQYF. CDR3 sequence (DNA): TGTGCCAGCAGTGAATTGCGGAGGGGGGCCAAAAACATTCAGTACTTC. This chain connects TRBV2 to TRBJ2-4; perhaps D is TRBD1 or TRBD2 (6 bases each). The germline gives CDR1 SNHLY, CDR2 FYNNEI. The CDR3 extends over 16 amino acids. V was trimmed by 2 bases and J by 1 base, leaving 12 bases between them.

Ten or more counts support this clonotype. The chain couples TRBV6-6 to TRBJ1-3; D perhaps matches TRBD1 (5 bases). The germline V gene has CDR1 MNHNY and CDR2 SVGAGI (reference sequence). CDR3 size: 18 residues. The V and J ends lost 2 bases and 2 bases respectively, with 19 bases between them. CDR3 amino acids: CASSYNRLGGEAGNTIYF. The CDR3 DNA is TGTGCCAGCAGTTACAATCGTTTGGGGGGAGAGGCTGGAAACACCATATATTTT.

This clonotype was found once. Sequence at one end of the junction differs from germline and may be a read error. V usage is TRBV6-9 and J usage is TRBJ1-3; tentatively, D is TRBD1 (5 bases). The germline V gene has CDR1 MNHGY and CDR2 SVAAGI. CDR3 length equals 14 residues. The CDR3 bases are TGCGCCGGCAGTTCGGAGGGACCTGGAAACACCATATATTTT. Protein sequence: CAGSSEGPGNTIYF.

On this clonotype itself: This may come from a read error, since a much larger clone is one base off. Here the CDR3 omits its conserved ending phenylalanine or tryptophan, so a read error is the likely source. The chain combines TRBV20-1 with TRBJ1-1; weak D call: TRBD1 (5 bases). The CDR3 runs 15 residues. Between the trimmed V and J ends, which lost 2 bases and 0 bases, there was a span of 13 bases. The V gene's germline CDR1 is DFQATT and CDR2 SNEGSKA (reference sequence). The CDR3 region has the DNA TGCAGTGCTAGACCCAGACAGAATATGAACACTGAAGCTTTCTCT. Translating it yields CSARPRQNMNTEAFS.

This clonotype was detected a few times. V is TRBV7-2 and J is TRBJ2-1; D unresolved. The V gene's germline CDR1 is SGHTA and CDR2 FQGNSA. Trimming took 4 bases from V and 3 from J, leaving 7 bases between them. This CDR3 contains 13 residues. CDR3: CASSSMFYNEQFF. CDR3 nucleotide sequence: TGTGCCAGCAGCTCCATGTTCTACAATGAGCAGTTCTTC.

The V call is TRBV6-1, the J call TRBJ2-3, with 8 nucleotides matching TRBD1. V lost 6 bases, J lost 5 bases, and 10 bases stayed unmatched. Germline V lookup: CDR1 MNHNS, CDR2 SASEGT. This CDR3 comprises 15 residues. The CDR3 region has the DNA TGTGCCAGCAGGCGATCAGGGGGCGCGAAAGATACGCAGTATTTT. Residues: CASRRSGGAKDTQYF.

The chain is built from TRBV28 and TRBJ2-3; unclear D gene. The CDR3 totals 15 residues. Trimming removed 3 bases at V and 2 bases at J, with 12 bases between. CDR1 is MDHEN and CDR2 is SYDVKM in the germline V gene. CDR3 DNA: TGTGCCAGCAGTTTGAACTATCCCCCCACAGATACGCAGTATTTT. Encoded protein: CASSLNYPPTDTQYF.

This clonotype showed up many times. The chain links TRBV27 to TRBJ2-6; tentative D call: TRBD2 (5 bases). Germline lookup yields CDR1 MNHEY and CDR2 SMNVEV (reference sequence). There are 19 residues in the CDR3. Trimming shortened V by 2 bases and J by 0 bases, and 17 bases separated the two germline ends. CDR3 DNA sequence: TGTGCCAGCAGTTTAACCCCTGTCCTTGGAGGCTCTGGGGCCAACGTCCTGACTTTC. Protein: CASSLTPVLGGSGANVLTF.

This clonotype was detected many times. V is TRBV25-1 and J is TRBJ2-1; D not certain. Germline V gene data show CDR1 as MGHDK and CDR2 as SYGVNS. V lost 1 base to trimming and J lost 10 bases, with 8 bases between them. This CDR3 contains 12 residues. The DNA of the CDR3 is TGTGCCAGCAGTGAATCCTATACCGAGCAGTTCTTC. Protein sequence: CASSESYTEQFF.

The table lists this clonotype with many counts. This sequence joins TRBV20-1 and TRBJ2-1; no definite D call. CDR3 size: 14 residues. The ends were cut back, 1 base at V and 4 bases at J, with 11 bases in the middle. Germline-derived CDR1 and CDR2 are DFQATT and SNEGSKA (reference sequence). CDR3 sequence: CSARVGAVYNEQFF. CDR3 in DNA: TGCAGTGCTAGAGTAGGAGCAGTTTACAATGAGCAGTTCTTC.

With regard to this clonotype: At one end, the junction sequence differs from germline, possibly due to a read error. The chain recombines TRBV7-2 with TRBJ1-6; TRBD1 is a possible D gene (5 bases). This CDR3 contains 14 residues. Per germline, CDR1 SGHTA and CDR2 FQGNSA. CDR3 residues: CGGGKGPYNSPLHF. In DNA, the CDR3 is TGCGGGGGGGGTAAAGGCCCCTATAATTCACCCCTCCACTTT.

This clonotype has a count of ten or more. J is TRBJ1-1 and V is TRBV20-1; D may be TRBD1 (5 bases). Trimming stripped 4 bases from V and 5 bases from J, with 14 bases between. The CDR3 has 13 residues. CDR1 is DFQATT, CDR2 SNEGSKA, per germline (reference sequence). The CDR3 nucleotides are TGCAGTGCTACCCACCAGGGAGGAACTGAAGCTTTCTTT. It encodes CSATHQGGTEAFF.

The genes are TRBV6-1 and TRBJ2-7; tentative D call: TRBD1 (6 bases). The CDR3 runs 16 residues. Germline V gives CDR1 MNHNS, CDR2 SASEGT. V lost 1 base to trimming and J lost 5 bases, with 18 bases between them. CDR3 sequence: CASSEDLHRVRDEQYV. DNA for the CDR3: TGTGCCAGCAGTGAAGATTTACACAGGGTCCGGGACGAGCAGTACGTC.

This clonotype was observed many times. V and J are TRBV24-1 and TRBJ1-5; unclear D gene. Looked up from germline, CDR1 is KGHDR and CDR2 is SFDVKD. The CDR3 contains 16 residues. Deletions cut 3 bases from V and 4 bases from J, with 15 bases between. CDR3 loop: CATSDTREGPNQPQHF. DNA of the CDR3: TGTGCCACCAGTGATACCCGGGAAGGACCGAATCAGCCCCAGCATTTT.

This clonotype was recorded at least ten times. The J gene is TRBJ1-2, the V gene TRBV14; 8 nucleotides line up with TRBD1. CDR1 is SGHDN and CDR2 is FVKESK in the germline V gene. This CDR3 comprises 14 residues. The ends lost 4 bases at V and 7 bases at J; junction bases unmatched: 8. The CDR3 region has the DNA TGTGCCAGCAGCCCGTATGGACAGGGAAGTGGCTACACCTTC. Protein product: CASSPYGQGSGYTF.